This TCR beta chain was sequenced for a study of shared clonotypes between healthy human individuals. Findings and limits, study-wide: Only blood was sampled; tissue repertoires likely differ.

Every subset had its genomic DNA shared out evenly among several immunoSEQ plates. Sorted-subset replicate PCRs used 150 to 200 ng of genomic DNA. This amount corresponded to approximately 30,000 T cell genomes. Sequencing used immunoSEQ multiplex PCR; TCRdb keeps in-frame clones, though not all of them. The profile shows 950,000 to 1,100,000 clones, about 76% of them singletons. This clone was seen a single time. No antigen is known for it. The CDR3 is made up of 16 amino acids. Germline V lookup: CDR1 MNHNS, CDR2 SASEGT. V lost 1 base and J 1 base, leaving 13 bases between the germline ends. The receptor was derived from a man aged 18 to 29 in good health. The chain carries TRBV6-1 and TRBJ1-1, with D tentatively TRBD1 (5 bases). The sequenced sample was memory CD4+ T cells sorted from blood. The subset: CD45RA-negative fraction. The chain's CDR3 is CASSEGYGQGNTEAFF. CDR3 DNA sequence: TGTGCCAGCAGTGAAGGGTATGGGCAGGGGAACACTGAAGCTTTCTTT.